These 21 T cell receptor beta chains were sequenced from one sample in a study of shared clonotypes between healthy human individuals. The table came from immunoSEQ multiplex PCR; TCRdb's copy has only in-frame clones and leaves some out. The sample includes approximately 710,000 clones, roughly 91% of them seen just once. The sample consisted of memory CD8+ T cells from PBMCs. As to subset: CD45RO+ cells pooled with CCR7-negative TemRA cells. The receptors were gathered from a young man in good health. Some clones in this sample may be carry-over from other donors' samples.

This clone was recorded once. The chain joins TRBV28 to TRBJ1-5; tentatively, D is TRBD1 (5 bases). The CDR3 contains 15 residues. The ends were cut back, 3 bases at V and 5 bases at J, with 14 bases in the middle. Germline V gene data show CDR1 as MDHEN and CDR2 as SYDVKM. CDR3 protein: CASSLNSGRHQPQHF. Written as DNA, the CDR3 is TGTGCCAGCAGTTTGAATTCGGGGCGCCATCAGCCCCAGCATTTT. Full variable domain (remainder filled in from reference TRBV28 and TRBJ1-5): DVKVTQSSRYLVKRTGEKVFLECVQDMDHENMFWYRQDPGLGLRLIYFSYDVKMKEKGDIPEGYSVSREKKERFSLILESASTNQTSMYLCASSLNSGRHQPQHFGDGTRLSIL.

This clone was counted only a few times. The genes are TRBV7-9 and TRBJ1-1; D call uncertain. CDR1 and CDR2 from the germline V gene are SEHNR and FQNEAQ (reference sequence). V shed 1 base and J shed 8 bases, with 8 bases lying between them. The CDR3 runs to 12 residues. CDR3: CASSLGSGEAFF. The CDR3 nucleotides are TGTGCCAGCAGCTTAGGGTCTGGGGAAGCTTTCTTT. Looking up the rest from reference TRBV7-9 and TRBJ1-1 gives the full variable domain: DTGVSQNPRHKITKRGQNVTFRCDPISEHNRLYWYRQTLGQGPEFLTYFQNEAQLEKSRLLSDRFSAERPKGSFSTLEIQRTEQGDSAMYLCASSLGSGEAFFGQGTRLTVV.

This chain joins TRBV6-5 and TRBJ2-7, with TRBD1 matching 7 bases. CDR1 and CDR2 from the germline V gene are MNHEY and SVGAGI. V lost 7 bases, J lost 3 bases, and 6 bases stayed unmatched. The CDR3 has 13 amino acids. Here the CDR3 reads CASTRGDSYEQYF. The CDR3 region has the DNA TGTGCCAGCACCAGAGGGGACAGCTACGAGCAGTACTTC.

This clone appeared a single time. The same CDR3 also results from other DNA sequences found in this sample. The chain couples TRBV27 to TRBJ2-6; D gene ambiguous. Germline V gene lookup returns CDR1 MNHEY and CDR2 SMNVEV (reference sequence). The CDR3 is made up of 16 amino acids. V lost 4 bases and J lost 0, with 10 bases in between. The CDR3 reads CASSSGPGSGANVLTF. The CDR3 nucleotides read TGTGCCAGCAGTTCGGGCCCGGGCTCTGGGGCCAACGTCCTGACTTTC.

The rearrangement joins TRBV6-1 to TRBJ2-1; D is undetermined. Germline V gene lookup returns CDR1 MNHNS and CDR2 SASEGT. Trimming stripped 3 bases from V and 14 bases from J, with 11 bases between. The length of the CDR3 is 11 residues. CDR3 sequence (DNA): TGTGCCAGCAGTGATTCGCGGCGGAAGTTCTTC. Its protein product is CASSDSRRKFF.

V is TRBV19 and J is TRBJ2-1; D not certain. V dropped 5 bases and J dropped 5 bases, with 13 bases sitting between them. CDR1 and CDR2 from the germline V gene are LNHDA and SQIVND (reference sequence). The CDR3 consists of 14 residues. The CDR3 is CASSFRGPDNEQFF. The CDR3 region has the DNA TGTGCCAGTAGTTTCCGCGGTCCGGACAATGAGCAGTTCTTC.

The CDR3 loop is CASSQERGYGYTF. The CDR3 bases are TGTGCCAGCAGCCAGGAGAGAGGCTATGGCTACACCTTC. The chain recombines TRBV14 with TRBJ1-2; D is ambiguous. V dropped 3 bases and J dropped 4 bases, with 9 bases sitting between them. The CDR3 sequence is 13 residues long. CDR1 and CDR2 (germline): SGHDN, FVKESK. The full variable domain, rest sourced from reference TRBV14 and TRBJ1-2, is EAGVTQFPSHSVIEKGQTVTLRCDPISGHDNLYWYRRVMGKEIKFLLHFVKESKQDESGMPNNRFLAERTGGTYSTLKVQPAELEDSGVYFCASSQERGYGYTFGSGTRLTVV.

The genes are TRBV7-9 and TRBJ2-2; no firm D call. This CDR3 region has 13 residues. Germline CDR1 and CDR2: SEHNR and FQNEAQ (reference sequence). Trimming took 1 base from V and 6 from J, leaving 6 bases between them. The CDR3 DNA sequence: TGTGCCAGCAGCTTAGAGGTTTCCGGGGAGCTGTTTTTT. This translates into CASSLEVSGELFF.

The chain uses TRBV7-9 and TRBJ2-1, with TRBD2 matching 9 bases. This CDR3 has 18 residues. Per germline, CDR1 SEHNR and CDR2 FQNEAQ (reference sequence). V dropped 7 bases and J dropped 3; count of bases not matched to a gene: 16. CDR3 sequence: CASTNEGVAGVSYNEQFF. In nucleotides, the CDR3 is TGTGCCAGCACCAACGAGGGGGTAGCGGGAGTAAGCTACAATGAGCAGTTCTTC. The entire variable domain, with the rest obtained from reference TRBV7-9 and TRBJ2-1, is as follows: DTGVSQNPRHKITKRGQNVTFRCDPISEHNRLYWYRQTLGQGPEFLTYFQNEAQLEKSRLLSDRFSAERPKGSFSTLEIQRTEQGDSAMYLCASTNEGVAGVSYNEQFFGPGTRLTVL.

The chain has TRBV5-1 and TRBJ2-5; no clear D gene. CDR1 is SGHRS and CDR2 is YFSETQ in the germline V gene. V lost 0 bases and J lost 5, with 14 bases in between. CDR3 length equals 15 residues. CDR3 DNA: TGCGCCAGCAGCTTGGAGAAGGGATTAGGGGAGACCCAGTACTTC. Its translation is CASSLEKGLGETQYF.

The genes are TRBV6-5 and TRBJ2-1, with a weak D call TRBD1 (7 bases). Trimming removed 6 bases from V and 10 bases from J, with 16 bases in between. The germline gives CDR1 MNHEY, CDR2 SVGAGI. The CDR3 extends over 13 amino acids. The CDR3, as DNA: TGTGCCAGCAGCGAGACAGGGCGGGGCGAGCAGTTCTTC. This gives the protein CASSETGRGEQFF.

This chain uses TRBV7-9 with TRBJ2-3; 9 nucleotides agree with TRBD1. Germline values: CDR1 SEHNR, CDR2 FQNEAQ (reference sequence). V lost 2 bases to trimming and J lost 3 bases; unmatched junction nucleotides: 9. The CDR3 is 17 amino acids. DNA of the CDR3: TGTGCCAGCAGCTTACGCCCGGGACAGGGTTTTACAGATACGCAGTATTTT. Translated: CASSLRPGQGFTDTQYF. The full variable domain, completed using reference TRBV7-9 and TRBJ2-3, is DTGVSQNPRHKITKRGQNVTFRCDPISEHNRLYWYRQTLGQGPEFLTYFQNEAQLEKSRLLSDRFSAERPKGSFSTLEIQRTEQGDSAMYLCASSLRPGQGFTDTQYFGPGTRLTVL.

In DNA, the CDR3 is TGCGCCAGCAGCTTTGGCCGGAGTCGGGGCGGTGAGCAGTTCTTC. It is translated as CASSFGRSRGGEQFF. This chain joins TRBV5-1 and TRBJ2-1; the D call may be TRBD1 or TRBD2 (5 bases each). The CDR3 is 15 amino acids. Per the germline V gene, CDR1 is SGHRS and CDR2 is YFSETQ. Trimming stripped 2 bases from V and 9 bases from J, with 18 bases between.

The CDR3 DNA reads TGCGCCAGCAGTAGTCGTCTAGGTCAGCCCCAGCATTTT. Translating it yields CASSSRLGQPQHF. The rearrangement joins TRBV10-2 to TRBJ1-5; D is uncertain. Looked up from germline, CDR1 is WSHSY and CDR2 is SAAADI. This CDR3 region has 13 residues. V lost 5 bases, J lost 6 bases, and 11 bases lay in between.

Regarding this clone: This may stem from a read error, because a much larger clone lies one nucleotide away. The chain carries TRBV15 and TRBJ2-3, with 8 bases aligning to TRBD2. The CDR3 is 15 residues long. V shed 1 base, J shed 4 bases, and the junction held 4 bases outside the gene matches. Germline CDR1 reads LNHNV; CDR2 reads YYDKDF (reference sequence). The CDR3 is CATSRAAGGPDTQYF. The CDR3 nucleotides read TGTGCCACCAGCAGAGCGGCGGGAGGCCCAGATACGCAGTATTTT.

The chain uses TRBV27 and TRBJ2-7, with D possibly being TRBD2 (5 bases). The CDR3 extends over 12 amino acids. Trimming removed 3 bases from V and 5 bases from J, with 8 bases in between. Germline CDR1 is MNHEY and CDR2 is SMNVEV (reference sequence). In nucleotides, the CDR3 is TGTGCCAGCAGTTTTACCGGGGACGAGCAGTACTTC. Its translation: CASSFTGDEQYF.

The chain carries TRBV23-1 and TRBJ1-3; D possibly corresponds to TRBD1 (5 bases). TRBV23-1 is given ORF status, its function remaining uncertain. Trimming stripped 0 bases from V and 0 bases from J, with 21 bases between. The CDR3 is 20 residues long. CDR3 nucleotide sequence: TGCGCCAGCAGTCAATCTGACGAAACACCGGGACGGAGCTCTGGAAACACCATATATTTT. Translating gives CASSQSDETPGRSSGNTIYF.

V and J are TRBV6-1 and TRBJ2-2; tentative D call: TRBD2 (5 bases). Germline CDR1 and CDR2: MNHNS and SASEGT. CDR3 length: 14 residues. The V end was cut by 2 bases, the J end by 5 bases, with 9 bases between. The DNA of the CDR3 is TGTGCCAGCAGTGAATTGGGCGGGACCGGGGAGCTGTTTTTT. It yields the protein CASSELGGTGELFF.

CDR3 amino acids: CASSLFGEGQAYNEQFF. CDR3 sequence (DNA): TGTGCCAGCAGCTTATTCGGTGAGGGGCAGGCTTACAATGAGCAGTTCTTC. V and J are TRBV7-2 and TRBJ2-1; tentatively, D is TRBD1 or TRBD2 (5 bases each). V dropped 2 bases and J dropped 4 bases, with 18 bases sitting between them. The germline gives CDR1 SGHTA, CDR2 FQGNSA. The length of the CDR3 is 17 residues.

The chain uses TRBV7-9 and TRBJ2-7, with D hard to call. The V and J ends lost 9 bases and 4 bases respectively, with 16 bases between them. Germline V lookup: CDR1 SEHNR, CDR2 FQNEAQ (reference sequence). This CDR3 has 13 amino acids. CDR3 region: CASEDPLGYEQYF. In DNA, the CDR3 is TGTGCCAGTGAGGACCCTCTCGGGTACGAGCAGTACTTC.

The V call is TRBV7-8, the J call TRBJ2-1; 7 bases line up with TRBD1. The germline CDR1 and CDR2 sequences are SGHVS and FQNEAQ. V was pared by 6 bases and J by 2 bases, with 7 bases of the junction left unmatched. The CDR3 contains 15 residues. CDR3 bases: TGTGCCAGCAGACGTTACAGGGGAACCTACAATGAGCAGTTCTTC. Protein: CASRRYRGTYNEQFF.